This T cell receptor (beta chain) was observed in a study of shared clonotypes between healthy human individuals. Broader study findings: Generally, naive subsets (rather than memory subsets) showed larger estimated richness.

The assay was immunoSEQ multiplex PCR, and TCRdb's table has in-frame clones only and misses some. The sample contains approximately 1,500,000 clones, 95% to 99% of which appear only once. Between the trimmed V and J ends, which lost 0 bases and 1 base, there was a span of 8 bases. The CDR3 runs to 15 residues. CDR1 and CDR2 from the germline V gene are SGHNT and YENEEA. A note on this clone: Its target is unknown.

The V gene is TRBV11-3, the J gene TRBJ2-3; D is uncertain. The TCR was taken from a man aged 25-45 years in good health. Sequenced input: naive CD4+ T cells sorted from blood. Subset here: CD45RA+ positively selected. The DNA of the CDR3 is TGTGCCAGCAGCTTAGATTTGTTAGGCACAGATACGCAGTATTTT. This sequence encodes CASSLDLLGTDTQYF.